This TCR beta chain was sequenced for a study of shared clonotypes between healthy human individuals. Per the original methods: As immunoSEQ supplied junction-only sequences (without quality scores), filtering differed. Sequenced by immunoSEQ multiplex PCR; TCRdb stores in-frame clones only, minus some. For V, J and clone size, that table is used; D and trimming come from the DNA. The sample yields about a million clones, 60% to 80% seen once. Trimming stripped 0 bases from V and 7 bases from J, with 11 bases between. This CDR3 is 14 amino acids long. From germline, CDR1 is SGDLS and CDR2 YYNGEE. The gene calls are TRBV9 and TRBJ2-4; tentatively, D is TRBD2 (6 bases). This clonotype was sampled from a man aged 18-30 years in good health. Some clones in this sample may be carry-over from other donors' samples. Sample: memory CD4+ T cells from PBMCs. Subset given: CD45RA-negative fraction. CDR3 bases: TGTGCCAGCAGCGTAGCGGGAGTTGGGAACATTCAGTACTTC. It encodes CASSVAGVGNIQYF.